Listed below are T cell receptor beta chains from one sample, sequenced in a study of Ad26.COV2.S vaccination and SARS-CoV-2 variants. TCRdb's table, derived via immunoSEQ multiplex PCR, lists solely in-frame clones and lacks some. Of 350,000 to 450,000 clones in the sample, over 75% were seen once. This specimen was peripheral blood, taken in a trial of Ad26.COV2.S vaccine versus placebo. These receptors all stem from a person between 18 and 60 years old who received the Ad26.COV2.S COVID-19 vaccine or a placebo. The CDR3 runs from the conserved cysteine through the conserved F or W. Each record gives: clone size, J gene, V gene, D gene, CDR3 protein, CDR3 DNA. D genes are given only for firm matches. Clone size, where shown, is once, few, many, or a class for clones that have expanded.

. TRBJ2-7 TRBV7-9 . CASSSSNILEQYF TGTGCCAGCAGCTCCAGTAACATCCTCGAGCAGTACTTC
. TRBJ1-3 TRBV11-2 TRBD1 CASSLSATGSGNTIYF TGTGCCAGCAGCTTGTCCGCGACAGGGAGTGGAAACACCATATATTTT
. TRBJ1-5 TRBV5-6 . CASSRGNQPQHF TGTGCCAGCAGCCGGGGGAATCAGCCCCAGCATTTT
. TRBJ2-1 TRBV11-2 . CASSLVGDVYNEQFF TGTGCCAGCAGCTTAGTTGGGGACGTATACAATGAGCAGTTCTTC
. TRBJ1-4 TRBV18 . CASSPRRQLNEKLFF TGTGCCAGCTCACCGAGGAGACAGCTTAATGAAAAACTGTTTTTT
once TRBJ1-4 TRBV27 TRBD1 CASTFGTADRTNEKLFF TGTGCCAGCACATTCGGGACAGCGGATAGAACTAATGAAAAACTGTTTTTT
. TRBJ2-1 TRBV7-9 TRBD1 CASSWGQGPFF TGTGCCAGCAGCTGGGGACAGGGACCCTTCTTC
. TRBJ2-7 TRBV4-1 TRBD2 CASSQGLAGGLFYEQYF TGCGCCAGCAGCCAGGGACTAGCGGGGGGCCTATTCTACGAGCAGTACTTC
. TRBJ2-1 TRBV7-2 . CASRMAGAPHNEQFF TGTGCCAGCCGCATGGCGGGGGCCCCTCACAATGAGCAGTTCTTC
. TRBJ2-3 TRBV19 . CASSIIASTDTQYF TGTGCCAGTAGTATAATCGCTAGCACAGATACGCAGTATTTT
. TRBJ2-7 TRBV4-2 . CASSQDSRSYEQYF TGTGCCAGCAGCCAAGATTCCCGGTCCTACGAGCAGTACTTC
once TRBJ1-2 TRBV3-1/TRBV3-2 TRBD1 CASSLPGQGNSYGYTF TGTGCCAGCAGCCTCCCGGGACAGGGCAACAGCTATGGCTACACCTTC
. TRBJ1-2 TRBV3-1/TRBV3-2 TRBD1 CASKGVDRGEDGYTF TGTGCCAGCAAGGGAGTCGACAGGGGTGAGGATGGCTACACCTTC
few TRBJ1-6 TRBV19 . CASSAQLGDNSPLHF TGTGCCAGTAGTGCACAGTTGGGGGATAATTCACCCCTCCACTTT
. TRBJ1-3 TRBV5-6 . CASSSGGRGNTIYF TGTGCCAGCAGCTCCGGGGGGAGAGGAAACACCATATATTTT
few TRBJ2-2 TRBV7-3 . CASSLTGTGTGELFF TGTGCCAGCAGCTTAACCGGGACGGGCACCGGGGAGCTGTTTTTT
. TRBJ1-6 TRBV30 TRBD1 CAWRTGNASPLHF TGTGCCTGGAGGACAGGGAACGCTTCACCCCTCCACTTT
. TRBJ2-3 TRBV6-6 . CASSRGPRTDTQYF TGTGCCAGCAGCCGGGGGCCTCGCACAGATACGCAGTATTTT
. TRBJ2-1 TRBV7-9 . CASSLQRNEQFF TGTGCCAGCAGCTTACAGCGCAATGAGCAGTTCTTC